This TCR beta chain appears in the sequencing data of a study of cytomegalovirus exposure and HLA in healthy donors. PCR was performed using 60 Vbeta and 13 Jbeta primers. Using immunoSEQ multiplex PCR, the repertoire was profiled, and TCRdb retains in-frame clones only, with some absent. The sample consists of about 130,000 clones, more than 75% of them appearing once. General study points: Several of the most significant clusters appeared, in a later analysis, to be linked to common viral pathogens.

On this clone itself: No antigen is known for it.

This clonotype was sampled from a woman aged 50 to 60 in good health and CMV-seropositive. Sequenced sample: PBMCs.

The CDR3 sequence: CASIISGGDTQYF. The DNA for the CDR3 is TGTGCCAGCATCATTAGCGGGGGGGATACGCAGTATTTT. The gene calls are TRBV5-6 and TRBJ2-3; TRBD2 matches at 10 bases. Germline values: CDR1 SGHDT, CDR2 YYEEEE. V shed 6 bases, J shed 6 bases, and the junction held 4 bases outside the gene matches. The CDR3 covers 13 residues. The entire variable domain, with the rest obtained from reference TRBV5-6 and TRBJ2-3, is as follows: DAGVTQSPTHLIKTRGQQVTLRCSPKSGHDTVSWYQQALGQGPQFIFQYYEEEERQRGNFPDRFSGHQFPNYSSELNVNALLLGDSALYLCASIISGGDTQYFGPGTRLTVL.